What follows are 28 T cell receptor beta chains derived from one specimen sequenced in a study of cytomegalovirus exposure and HLA in healthy donors. Libraries were prepared by immunoSEQ multiplex PCR; TCRdb keeps only in-frame clonotypes and omits some of them. Of some 170,000 clones listed, around 87% were seen once; the top ten hold 1.4%. Sequenced sample: PBMCs. Receptor source: a woman aged 25 to 45 in good health and CMV-seronegative.

The chain carries TRBV19 and TRBJ1-2, with TRBD1 as a possible D gene (5 bases). Deletions cut 4 bases from V and 0 bases from J, with 21 bases between. This CDR3 spans 18 amino acids. Germline lookup yields CDR1 LNHDA and CDR2 SQIVND (reference sequence). The CDR3 loop reads CASSRPPQTGTSNYGYTF. CDR3 DNA: TGTGCCAGTAGTAGGCCTCCTCAAACAGGAACCTCTAACTATGGCTACACCTTC. Full variable domain (outside the CDR3, taken from reference TRBV19 and TRBJ1-2): DGGITQSPKYLFRKEGQNVTLSCEQNLNHDAMYWYRQDPGQGLRLIYYSQIVNDFQKGDIAEGYSVSREKKESFPLTVTSAQKNPTAFYLCASSRPPQTGTSNYGYTFGSGTRLTVV.

This chain joins TRBV5-1 and TRBJ1-2, with 7 bases lining up with TRBD1. The ends lost 4 bases at V and 3 bases at J; junction bases unmatched: 9. The germline gives CDR1 SGHRS, CDR2 YFSETQ. The CDR3 extends over 15 amino acids. In nucleotides, the CDR3 is TGCGCCAGCAGCCAATTGGTAGGGACAGACTATGGCTACACCTTC. As protein: CASSQLVGTDYGYTF.

This clone was seen only a few times. This chain joins TRBV6-1 and TRBJ2-7, with D possibly being TRBD1 (6 bases). V was clipped by 5 bases and J by 8 bases, with 19 bases between them. The CDR3 consists of 14 residues. The germline V gene encodes CDR1 MNHNS and CDR2 SASEGT. The CDR3 spells CASSTRDTRIQQYF. Written as DNA, the CDR3 is TGTGCCAGCAGTACCAGGGACACCAGGATCCAGCAGTACTTC.

The chain links TRBV7-9 to TRBJ2-2; the D gene is possibly TRBD1 (5 bases). The CDR3 is 17 residues long. Germline CDR1 SEHNR, CDR2 FQNEAQ (reference sequence). The V gene lost 2 bases and the J gene lost 4 bases, with 17 bases spanning the gap. As DNA, the CDR3 is TGTGCCAGCAGCTTATACCCCAGGGTGGCAGGCACCGGGGAGCTGTTTTTT. This encodes CASSLYPRVAGTGELFF.

The rearrangement links TRBV6-1 to TRBJ1-2; 9 nucleotides line up with TRBD1. V shed 2 bases and J 6 bases; nucleotides not matched to a gene: 10. CDR1 and CDR2 from the germline V gene are MNHNS and SASEGT. This CDR3 spans 16 amino acids. The CDR3 sequence: CASSERDRAPRHGYTF. The CDR3 coding sequence is TGTGCCAGCAGTGAACGGGACAGGGCCCCCCGCCATGGCTACACCTTC.

The chain employs TRBV18 and TRBJ2-7; 10 positions agree with TRBD1. Germline CDR1 reads KGHSH; CDR2 reads LQKENI. CDR3 length: 17 amino acids. The J segment lost 7 bases and the V segment lost 0 bases, leaving 12 bases of the junction unmatched. This CDR3 is CASSPPNRRDRGWEQYF. The CDR3 coding sequence is TGTGCCAGCTCACCACCCAATCGTCGGGACAGGGGTTGGGAGCAGTACTTC.

The V gene is TRBV18, the J gene TRBJ2-5; 9 positions match TRBD1. The length of the CDR3 is 16 residues. The germline gives CDR1 KGHSH, CDR2 LQKENI. V dropped 2 bases and J dropped 4; count of bases not matched to a gene: 8. The CDR3 loop reads CASSPGPDRGPETQYF. The CDR3 coding sequence is TGTGCCAGCTCACCAGGCCCGGACAGGGGTCCAGAGACCCAGTACTTC.

The chain recombines TRBV27 with TRBJ2-7, with D tentatively TRBD2 (6 bases). The CDR3 loop spans 13 amino acids. Between the trimmed V and J ends, which lost 6 bases and 3 bases, there was a span of 12 bases. The germline gives CDR1 MNHEY, CDR2 SMNVEV (reference sequence). CDR3 in amino acids: CASSSGSNYEQYF. DNA of the CDR3: TGTGCCAGCAGCTCCGGGAGTAACTACGAGCAGTACTTC.

The table lists this clone with a count of one. The chain links TRBV5-1 to TRBJ2-5; 9 nucleotides align to TRBD2. Germline V gives CDR1 SGHRS, CDR2 YFSETQ. Trimming took 2 bases from V and 5 from J; bases not matched to a gene: 4. The length of the CDR3 is 14 residues. CDR3 coding DNA: TGCGCCAGCAGCTTAGGCGGGGGGGAGGAGACCCAGTACTTC. Residues: CASSLGGGEETQYF.

The chain is built from TRBV6-6 and TRBJ2-2; D ambiguous. CDR1 is MNHNY, CDR2 SVGAGI, per germline (reference sequence). The CDR3 runs to 13 residues. Trimming stripped 2 bases from V and 6 bases from J, with 7 bases between. This CDR3 is CASSYPDSGELFF. The CDR3 DNA sequence: TGTGCCAGCAGTTACCCTGACTCCGGGGAGCTGTTTTTT.

The chain is built from TRBV4-2 and TRBJ1-6; D is undetermined. Germline lookup yields CDR1 LGHNA and CDR2 YNFKEQ. With 0 bases removed from V and 9 bases from J, the gap between germline ends came to 15 bases. The CDR3 runs to 16 residues. The CDR3 nucleotides read TGTGCCAGCAGCCAAGATATACGGTCCCATGGTTCACCCCTCCACTTT. It specifies CASSQDIRSHGSPLHF.

The V gene is TRBV9, the J gene TRBJ2-5; TRBD2 matches at 7 bases. The CDR3 has 14 amino acids. V lost 3 bases and J lost 3; bases outside the gene matches: 5. Germline loops: CDR1 SGDLS, CDR2 YYNGEE. The CDR3 spells CASSGGGGKETQYF. DNA of the CDR3: TGTGCCAGCAGCGGGGGGGGAGGAAAAGAGACCCAGTACTTC.

The chain couples TRBV4-2 to TRBJ1-2; 7 bases fit TRBD1. Trimming took 1 base from V and 8 from J; bases not matched to a gene: 4. Germline V CDR1 and CDR2: LGHNA, YNFKEQ. CDR3 length: 13 residues. This CDR3 is CASSQGQGGGYTF. The CDR3 DNA is TGTGCCAGCAGCCAAGGACAGGGCGGCGGCTACACCTTC.

This chain uses TRBV7-6 with TRBJ2-1, with 13 bases identical to TRBD2. Losses at the gene ends were 5 bases for V and 1 base for J; bases not matched to a gene: 5. The CDR3 extends over 17 amino acids. The germline V gene encodes CDR1 SGHVS and CDR2 FNYEAQ. CDR3 nucleotides: TGTGCCAGCAGCATAGGGACTAGCGGGAATTCCTACAATGAGCAGTTCTTC. Translation: CASSIGTSGNSYNEQFF.

V and J are TRBV6-5 and TRBJ2-1, with D hard to call. Trimming took 4 bases from V and 8 from J, leaving 18 bases between them. This CDR3 region has 15 residues. In germline, CDR1 is MNHEY, CDR2 SVGAGI. The CDR3 here is CASSSRPAVADEQFF. In nucleotides, the CDR3 is TGTGCCAGCAGTTCCCGACCGGCGGTTGCGGATGAGCAGTTCTTC.

This clone was seen once. V and J are TRBV5-1 and TRBJ1-2; a weak D match, TRBD1 (5 bases). The CDR3 runs 18 residues. Germline V gene lookup returns CDR1 SGHRS and CDR2 YFSETQ. Deletions cut 0 bases from V and 3 bases from J, with 21 bases between. DNA for the CDR3: TGCGCCAGCAGCTTGGCCACAGGAGGGGAGACGTCTGACTATGGCTACACCTTC. Translated: CASSLATGGETSDYGYTF. The whole variable domain, remainder taken from reference TRBV5-1 and TRBJ1-2, is KAGVTQTPRYLIKTRGQQVTLSCSPISGHRSVSWYQQTPGQGLQFLFEYFSETQRNKGNFPGRFSGRQFSNSRSEMNVSTLELGDSALYLCASSLATGGETSDYGYTFGSGTRLTVV.

The CDR3 DNA reads as TGCGCCAGCAGCCAAACACCGGACACAGACTATGGCTACACCTTC. Translation: CASSQTPDTDYGYTF. The chain uses TRBV4-3 and TRBJ1-2, with D possibly being TRBD1 (5 bases). Trimming stripped 2 bases from V and 3 bases from J, with 13 bases between. The CDR3 sequence is 15 residues long. Per germline, CDR1 LGHNA and CDR2 YSLEER.

The chain couples TRBV7-9 to TRBJ1-1, with TRBD1 matching over 7 bases. V was clipped by 4 bases and J by 4 bases; unmatched bases: 3. Germline V lookup: CDR1 SEHNR, CDR2 FQNEAQ (reference sequence). This CDR3 is 13 amino acids long. The chain's CDR3 is CASSSDRITEAFF. The CDR3 DNA is TGTGCCAGCAGCTCGGACAGGATCACTGAAGCTTTCTTT.

This chain connects TRBV19 to TRBJ2-1, with D possibly TRBD2 on 7 matching bases. CDR1 is LNHDA and CDR2 is SQIVND in the germline V gene (reference sequence). This CDR3 is 14 amino acids long. The V end was cut by 6 bases, the J end by 5 bases, with 14 bases between. The CDR3 protein is CASRPAGANNEQFF. CDR3 bases: TGTGCCAGTAGACCCGCGGGGGCAAACAATGAGCAGTTCTTC.

The genes are TRBV27 and TRBJ1-1, with TRBD1 matching 9 bases. From germline, CDR1 is MNHEY and CDR2 SMNVEV (reference sequence). This CDR3 has 14 residues. The J segment lost 2 bases and the V segment lost 6 bases, leaving 4 bases of the junction unmatched. The CDR3 loop is CASSRQGENTEAFF. DNA of the CDR3: TGTGCCAGCAGCCGACAGGGGGAAAACACTGAAGCTTTCTTT.

The chain combines TRBV6-5 with TRBJ2-3; TRBD2 matches at 8 bases. The trim removed 6 bases at V and 1 base at J, leaving 6 bases unmatched. Germline-derived CDR1 and CDR2 are MNHEY and SVGAGI. This CDR3 is built from 15 residues. The CDR3 bases are TGTGCCAGCAGACTTCGTAGCGGGGGCACAGATACGCAGTATTTT. Its protein product is CASRLRSGGTDTQYF.

The chain uses TRBV18 and TRBJ2-5, with D unresolved. This CDR3 contains 12 residues. The V gene lost 4 bases and the J gene lost 2 bases, with 5 bases spanning the gap. Germline V gene sequence: CDR1 KGHSH, CDR2 LQKENI. CDR3 protein: CASSLNQETQYF. CDR3 nucleotide sequence: TGTGCCAGCTCACTCAATCAAGAGACCCAGTACTTC.

The V gene is TRBV19, the J gene TRBJ1-2; D unresolved. The CDR3 loop spans 15 amino acids. Per germline, CDR1 LNHDA and CDR2 SQIVND (reference sequence). Trimming left V 7 bases short and J 4 bases short, with 19 bases between. DNA of the CDR3: TGTGCCAGTATGTCGAGTGCCCGACTTTTCTATGGCTACACCTTC. Protein product: CASMSSARLFYGYTF.

The genes are TRBV19 and TRBJ2-7; D may be TRBD1 (6 bases). The V end was cut by 4 bases, the J end by 6 bases, with 13 bases between. The length of the CDR3 is 13 residues. Germline values: CDR1 LNHDA, CDR2 SQIVND (reference sequence). CDR3 bases: TGTGCCAGTAGTACCGCTACAGGGTTCGAGCAGTACTTC. Translation: CASSTATGFEQYF.

This clone was found once. The gene calls are TRBV15 and TRBJ2-2; the D gene is possibly TRBD1 (6 bases). Per the germline V gene, CDR1 is LNHNV and CDR2 is YYDKDF (reference sequence). V lost 6 bases and J 4 bases, leaving 15 bases between the germline ends. The CDR3 has 15 residues. This CDR3 reads CATSGDTGITGELFF. The CDR3 nucleotides are TGTGCCACCAGTGGGGACACAGGCATCACCGGGGAGCTGTTTTTT.

The chain recombines TRBV6-5 with TRBJ2-7; 14 bases align to TRBD2. Germline CDR1 is MNHEY and CDR2 is SVGAGI. V was pared by 5 bases and J by 3 bases, with 3 bases of the junction left unmatched. CDR3 size: 15 residues. The CDR3 is CASSAGLAGGYEQYF. The CDR3 DNA reads TGTGCCAGCAGTGCCGGACTAGCGGGGGGCTACGAGCAGTACTTC.

The genes are TRBV14 and TRBJ2-3, with 8 nucleotides matching TRBD2. There are 16 residues in the CDR3. Germline CDR1 SGHDN, CDR2 FVKESK. J gave up 6 bases and V 5 bases, and 13 bases lay outside the gene matches. CDR3 amino acids: CASSSLGLAGMDTQYF. The CDR3 coding sequence is TGTGCCAGCAGCTCACTCGGACTAGCAGGGATGGATACGCAGTATTTT. Combining the CDR3 with reference TRBV14 and TRBJ2-3 gives the whole variable domain EAGVTQFPSHSVIEKGQTVTLRCDPISGHDNLYWYRRVMGKEIKFLLHFVKESKQDESGMPNNRFLAERTGGTYSTLKVQPAELEDSGVYFCASSSLGLAGMDTQYFGPGTRLTVL.

The chain carries TRBV14 and TRBJ1-1; D is uncertain. Trimming took 1 base from V and 4 from J, leaving 7 bases between them. Germline loops: CDR1 SGHDN, CDR2 FVKESK. The CDR3 covers 13 residues. The chain's CDR3 is CASSQVRGTEAFF. The CDR3 nucleotides are TGTGCCAGCAGCCAAGTACGCGGCACTGAAGCTTTCTTT.